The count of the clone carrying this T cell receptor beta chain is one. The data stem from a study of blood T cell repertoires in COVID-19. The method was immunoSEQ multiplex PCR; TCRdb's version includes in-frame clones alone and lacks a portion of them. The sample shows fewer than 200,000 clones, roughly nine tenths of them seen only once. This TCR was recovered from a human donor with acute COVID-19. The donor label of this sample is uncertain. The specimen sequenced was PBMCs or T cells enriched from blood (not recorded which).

The CDR3, as DNA: TGTGCCAGCAGACGACAGGGTGTCGACGAGCAGTACTTC. Translated: CASRRQGVDEQYF. The chain joins TRBV14 to TRBJ2-7; TRBD1 agrees at 7 bases. With V trimmed by 6 bases and J by 5 bases, 7 bases remained unmatched. CDR1 is SGHDN and CDR2 is FVKESK in the germline V gene. The length of the CDR3 is 13 residues.